This TCR beta chain was retrieved from a study of vaccination and CD4 T cells after COVID-19. Whole-study results and caveats: SARS-CoV-2-reactive clonotypes rose nonsignificantly, with the median going from roughly 19 to 38.

Cultured CD4+ T cell DNA was sequenced using the Oncomine TCR Beta short-read assay. TCRdb re-called the PCR reads through MiXCR, storing one row per CDR3 protein. The sample lists about 20,000 distinct CDR3 sequences; 55% were seen once. Details on this clonotype: Its antigen is still unknown.

The length of the CDR3 is 13 residues. With 7 bases removed from V and 3 bases from J, the gap between germline ends came to 13 bases. CDR1 MNHNS and CDR2 SASEGT come from the germline V gene. Treatment reported: approximately nine-day PBMC culture with coronavirus spike peptide pools or control peptides (ViraFEST assay). Scientists separated out CD4+ T cells through negative selection following 10 days in culture. The sample was CD4+ T cells from blood, cultured in vitro. This sequence was found in a human donor who had recovered from COVID-19. V and J are TRBV6-1 and TRBJ2-7; weak D call: TRBD1 (5 bases). This CDR3 is CASKAGRDYEQYF. Here the CDR3 DNA reads TGTGCCAGCAAGGCCGGCAGGGACTACGAGCAGTACTTC.